This T cell receptor beta chain was identified during a study of T cells expressing NK-cell markers. This CDR3 contains 13 residues. Germline lookup yields CDR1 SGHTA and CDR2 FQGNSA. TCRdb re-called the 5' RACE reads and shows each CDR3 protein once, DNA omitted. This table lists 500,000 to 700,000 distinct CDR3 sequences. This chain links TRBV7-2 with TRBJ2-3; TCRdb names TRBD1, which stays unverified in the absence of DNA. Specimen: blood T cells: a sorted CD56 or NKG2C T cell subset, CD4+ or CD8+ T cells, or bulk PBMC T cells (not recorded which). The TCR was taken from a man between 18 and 29 years old in good health. CDR3 residues: CAWGGIATDTQYF.